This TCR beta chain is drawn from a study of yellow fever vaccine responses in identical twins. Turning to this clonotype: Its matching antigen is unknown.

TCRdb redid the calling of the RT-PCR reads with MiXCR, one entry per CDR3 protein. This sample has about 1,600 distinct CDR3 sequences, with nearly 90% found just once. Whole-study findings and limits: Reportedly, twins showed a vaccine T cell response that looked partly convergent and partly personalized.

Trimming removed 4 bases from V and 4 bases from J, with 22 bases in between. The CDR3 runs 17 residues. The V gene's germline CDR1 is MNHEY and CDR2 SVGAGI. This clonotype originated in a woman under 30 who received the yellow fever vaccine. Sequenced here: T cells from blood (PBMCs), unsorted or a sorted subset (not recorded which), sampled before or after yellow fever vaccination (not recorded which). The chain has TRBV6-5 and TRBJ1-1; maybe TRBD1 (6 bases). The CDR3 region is CASSFHAVGGGGTEAFF. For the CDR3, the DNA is TGTGCCAGCAGTTTTCACGCTGTGGGGGGCGGGGGCACTGAAGCTTTCTTT.